This entry is about one T cell receptor beta chain. Its antigen is not known. The data originate from a study of cytomegalovirus exposure and HLA in healthy donors. Amplification used 60 Vbeta primers and 13 Jbeta primers. The protocol was immunoSEQ multiplex PCR, while the TCRdb copy is restricted to in-frame clones and leaves out a portion. The sample lists around 140,000 clones, around 77% seen once, with about 1% in the top ten. The germline gives CDR1 SGHKS, CDR2 YYEKEE (reference sequence). The CDR3 has 14 amino acids. Study-wide results and limits: Later findings reportedly placed an Asian-associated ancestry cluster below the approximately 650-donor mean for N-insertions.

The chain carries TRBV5-5 and TRBJ2-5; D is unclear. The end of the DNA is better explained by TRBJ2-7, so the J call may be wrong. Source material: PBMCs. This sequence was found in a woman aged 55-75 years in good health and CMV-seronegative. DNA for the CDR3: TGTGCCAGCAGCCTCCCACCATTCTCCTACGAGCAGTACTTC. As protein: CASSLPPFSYEQYF.